This note documents a single TCR beta chain sequence. As yet, its antigen is unknown. The data are from a study of cytomegalovirus exposure and HLA in healthy donors. Whole-study findings and limits: A few of the chains that were CMV-associated were confirmed in vitro to be specific for CMV antigens. Equally common other TCR beta chains were less clonally expanded than HLA-associated ones, a later analysis found. In a later analysis, V- and J-gene trimming of beta chains associated with a DCLRE1C missense variant, replicated independently.

Amplification used 60 Vbeta primers and 13 Jbeta primers. Repertoires were generated with immunoSEQ multiplex PCR, while TCRdb's copy carries only in-frame clones and drops some. The sample carries some 150,000 clones, roughly 82% recorded once. Sequenced material: PBMCs. This TCR came from a man aged 45 to 65 in good health and CMV-seropositive.

The CDR3 nucleotides read TGTGCCAGAAGCTCGCTAATTCTAGCGGGGGAAGCCAAAAACATTCAGTACTTC. Its translation: CARSSLILAGEAKNIQYF. J is TRBJ2-4 and V is TRBV5-3, with 10 bases that match TRBD2. TRBV5-3 carries the ORF label, with uncertain function. The length of the CDR3 is 18 residues. With 3 bases clipped from V and 0 bases from J, the junction kept 9 bases outside the gene matches.